Listed below are T cell receptor beta chains from one sample, sequenced in a study of blood T cell repertoires in COVID-19. Generated by immunoSEQ multiplex PCR, the TCRdb table keeps only in-frame clones and is missing some. This sample has around 200,000 clones; about 85% occur once, and the top ten carry approximately 0.7%. The material sequenced was peripheral blood. The receptors here all came from a man aged 35 to 55 with acute or convalescent COVID-19. The CDR3 runs from the conserved cysteine through the conserved F or W. The D gene is left open where the match is weak. Clone size is shown for a subset of rows, as once, few, many or a class of expanded clone.

v_gene	abundance	j_gene	d_gene	CDR3aa	CDR3nt
TRBV2	.	TRBJ2-1	.	CASLRGLPYNEQFF	TGTGCCAGCTTACGGGGACTTCCCTACAATGAGCAGTTCTTC
TRBV3-1/TRBV3-2	.	TRBJ1-2	TRBD1	CASSLLDRANYGYTF	TGTGCCAGCAGCCTTCTCGACAGGGCTAACTATGGCTACACCTTC
TRBV7-3	.	TRBJ2-2	.	CASSTDILYGELFF	TGTGCCAGCAGCACGGACATACTGTACGGGGAGCTGTTTTTT
TRBV15	.	TRBJ2-7	TRBD2	CATRRARGRLAGETYEQYF	TGTGCCACCAGGAGAGCAAGAGGGAGACTAGCGGGAGAAACCTACGAGCAGTACTTC
TRBV11-2	.	TRBJ1-4	TRBD1	CASSLGGQGLNEKLFF	TGTGCCAGCAGCTTAGGGGGACAGGGGCTAAATGAAAAACTGTTTTTT
TRBV9	.	TRBJ2-7	TRBD2	CASSVGAGVKEQYF	TGTGCCAGCAGCGTAGGAGCGGGAGTAAAGGAGCAGTACTTC
TRBV3-1/TRBV3-2	few	TRBJ2-7	.	CASSQVTGSLGEQYF	TGTGCCAGCAGCCAAGTGACAGGTTCCCTCGGCGAGCAGTACTTC
TRBV6-1	.	TRBJ2-4	TRBD2	CASSESRASGGENIQYF	TGTGCCAGCAGTGAATCTCGGGCTAGCGGGGGAGAAAACATTCAGTACTTC
TRBV30	.	TRBJ2-3	.	CAGGRSSTDTQYF	TGTGCCGGGGGGAGGTCTAGCACAGATACGCAGTATTTT
TRBV24-1	.	TRBJ2-3	TRBD2	CATSDAGTSGRTQYF	TGTGCCACCAGTGACGCCGGGACTAGCGGGAGAACGCAGTATTTT
TRBV7-8	once	TRBJ2-7	TRBD1	CASSLQRTGDHEQYF	TGTGCCAGCAGCCTACAGCGGACAGGGGACCACGAGCAGTACTTC
TRBV9	.	TRBJ2-2	TRBD2	CASSIGLAGEDTGELFF	TGTGCCAGCAGCATTGGACTAGCGGGAGAGGACACCGGGGAGCTGTTTTTT
TRBV28	.	TRBJ2-7	TRBD1	CASGGTGGFYEQYF	TGTGCCAGCGGGGGGACAGGTGGGTTTTACGAGCAGTACTTC
TRBV27	.	TRBJ1-1	TRBD1	CASSRQGALNTEAFF	TGTGCCAGCAGTCGACAGGGGGCCCTGAACACTGAAGCTTTCTTT
TRBV5-1	few	TRBJ1-6	.	CASSGDNYNSPLHF	TGCGCCAGCAGCGGGGACAACTATAATTCACCCCTCCACTTT
TRBV9	.	TRBJ1-1	.	CASSVGAGSWGAEAFF	TGTGCCAGCAGCGTAGGGGCAGGGAGCTGGGGGGCTGAAGCTTTCTTT
TRBV7-9	.	TRBJ2-3	TRBD2	CASRQLAGPHTQYF	TGTGCCAGCAGACAACTAGCGGGGCCTCATACGCAGTATTTT
TRBV21-1	.	TRBJ2-7	.	CASGRQGDHRRF	TGTGCCAGCGGGCGGCAGGGGGACCATAGGAGATTC
TRBV4-1	.	TRBJ1-5	.	CASSQGGRGYSNQPQHF	TGCGCCAGCAGCCAAGGTGGCAGGGGATATAGCAATCAGCCCCAGCATTTT
TRBV7-8	.	TRBJ1-5	.	CASSLAGALINWDQPQHF	TGTGCCAGCAGCTTAGCAGGGGCGCTTATAAATTGGGATCAGCCCCAGCATTTT
TRBV7-9	.	TRBJ2-7	.	CASSSMRFYEQYF	TGTGCCAGCAGTTCGATGAGATTCTACGAGCAGTACTTC
TRBV2	.	TRBJ1-1	.	CASSEAAGNTEAFF	TGTGCCAGCAGTGAAGCGGCAGGGAACACTGAAGCTTTCTTT
TRBV6-5	.	TRBJ2-5	TRBD2	CATASGGSQETQYF	TGTGCCACCGCTAGCGGGGGTTCTCAAGAGACCCAGTACTTC
TRBV3-1/TRBV3-2	once	TRBJ1-2	TRBD1	CASSPGQRSPGYTF	TGTGCCAGCAGCCCGGGACAGAGGTCCCCGGGCTACACCTTC
TRBV12-3/TRBV12-4	once	TRBJ2-2	.	CASSLSSGELFF	TGTGCCAGCAGTTTGTCGTCCGGGGAGCTGTTTTTT
TRBV19	.	TRBJ1-5	.	CASSIFLGAGRNQPQHF	TGTGCCAGTAGTATTTTTTTGGGGGCAGGGCGTAATCAGCCCCAGCATTTT
TRBV5-6	.	TRBJ1-5	TRBD1	CASSFGRGNWQPQHF	TGTGCCAGCAGCTTTGGCAGGGGGAATTGGCAGCCCCAGCATTTT
TRBV5-6	.	TRBJ1-1	.	CASSLNRLNTEAFF	TGTGCCAGCAGCTTGAACAGATTGAACACTGAAGCTTTCTTT
TRBV5-1	.	TRBJ2-7	TRBD1	CASRYGQGEYEQYF	TGCGCCAGCAGGTACGGACAGGGAGAATACGAGCAGTACTTC
TRBV27	.	TRBJ2-2	.	CASSYSQGGPGELFF	TGTGCCAGCAGTTATAGCCAGGGGGGCCCCGGGGAGCTGTTTTTT
TRBV12-3/TRBV12-4	.	TRBJ2-7	TRBD2	CATGLAGVREQYF	TGTGCCACCGGACTAGCGGGAGTACGCGAGCAGTACTTC
TRBV11-3	.	TRBJ2-1	TRBD1	CASSLVGTGWDEQFF	TGTGCCAGCAGCTTAGTGGGGACAGGGTGGGATGAGCAGTTCTTC
TRBV7-2	once	TRBJ2-7	.	CASSPARPWQYF	TGTGCCAGCAGTCCCGCGCGCCCTTGGCAGTACTTC
TRBV30	.	TRBJ2-1	TRBD2	CAWSGTSGSNRQFF	TGTGCCTGGTCCGGGACTAGCGGGAGTAATAGGCAGTTCTTC
TRBV7-9	.	TRBJ1-1	.	CASSLDDPGDTEAFF	TGTGCCAGCAGCTTAGATGACCCAGGCGACACTGAAGCTTTCTTT
TRBV7-6	.	TRBJ2-5	.	CASSLAGQGGRETQYF	TGTGCCAGCAGCTTAGCGGGGCAGGGTGGCAGAGAGACCCAGTACTTC
TRBV15	.	TRBJ2-5	.	CATSSSETQYF	TGTGCCACCAGCAGTTCGGAGACCCAGTACTTC
TRBV21-1	.	TRBJ1-5	.	CASSSHTARAQSNQPQHF	TGTGCCAGCAGCTCCCACACCGCGAGGGCACAGAGCAATCAGCCCCAGCATTTT
TRBV24-1	.	TRBJ2-3	TRBD2	CATSEEGGDTQYF	TGTGCCACCAGTGAGGAGGGAGGGGATACGCAGTATTTT
TRBV18	.	TRBJ2-6	TRBD1	CASSPLPGQDSGANVLTF	TGTGCCAGCTCACCACTACCCGGACAGGACTCTGGGGCCAACGTCCTGACTTTC
TRBV18	.	TRBJ1-1	.	CASSPPETGRNTEAFF	TGTGCCAGCTCACCACCGGAGACAGGCAGAAACACTGAAGCTTTCTTT
TRBV5-1	.	TRBJ2-7	TRBD1	CASSWGQASYEQYF	TGCGCCAGCAGCTGGGGACAGGCGAGCTACGAGCAGTACTTC
TRBV3-1/TRBV3-2	.	TRBJ1-5	.	CASSQDRGTQHF	TGTGCCAGCAGCCAAGATCGGGGGACCCAGCATTTT
TRBV7-2	.	TRBJ1-6	TRBD1	CASSPRTGGNSPLHF	TGTGCCAGCAGCCCCCGGACAGGGGGAAATTCACCCCTCCACTTT
TRBV11-2	.	TRBJ1-1	.	CASSARHGEAFF	TGTGCCAGCAGCGCCCGACATGGTGAAGCTTTCTTT